These 28 T cell receptor beta chains came from one sample sequenced in a study of tumor-infiltrating lymphocytes in primary liver carcinoma. Making TCR beta cDNA involved approximately 530 ng total RNA and a constant-region primer. Generation of the TCR beta libraries relied on three nested multiplex PCR rounds using slightly modified ARM-PCR. For approximately 11 cycles apiece, the opening two PCR rounds ran with TRBV1-TRBV30 forward primers and a C-beta reverse primer. TCRdb processed the multiplex PCR reads anew with MiXCR; each CDR3 protein has one entry. The sample consists of 190,000 or so distinct CDR3 sequences, approximately 65% of them appearing once. Unsorted whole blood supplied the RNA, and germline DNA was extracted too. Specimen: peripheral blood. All receptors derive from a woman aged 60-75 years with primary liver carcinoma and hepatitis B virus infection.

A note on this clonotype: This clone may be a read error of a much larger clone one base away. The chain employs TRBV6-5 and TRBJ2-7, with D tentatively TRBD1 or TRBD2 (5 bases each). The CDR3 consists of 14 residues. Germline V gene lookup returns CDR1 MNHEY and CDR2 SVGAGI. CDR3 amino acids: CVSRLPGPGYEQYF. The CDR3, as DNA: TGTGTCAGCAGACTACCGGGACCGGGCTACGAGCAGTACTTC.

This clonotype was recorded once. The V gene is TRBV28, the J gene TRBJ2-1, with a weak D call TRBD2 (6 bases). Germline CDR1 is MDHEN and CDR2 is SYDVKM. V was trimmed by 11 bases and J by 5 bases, leaving 19 bases between them. The CDR3 runs 14 residues. The CDR3 spells CASTSRNRDNEQFF. CDR3 DNA sequence: TGTGCCTCAACTAGCCGAAACAGAGACAATGAGCAGTTCTTC.

A few counts support this clonotype. The chain links TRBV5-1 to TRBJ2-4; 11 bases are a match to TRBD2. V gave up 4 bases and J gave up 6 bases; unmatched junction bases: 3. This CDR3 has 14 residues. Germline CDR1 reads SGHRS; CDR2 reads YFSETQ. The CDR3 reads CASSRGTSGNIQYF. The CDR3 region has the DNA TGCGCCAGCAGCCGGGGGACTAGCGGAAACATTCAGTACTTC.

On this clonotype: A much larger clone lies one base from this, so it may be a read error. The rearrangement uses TRBV6-1 and TRBJ2-1, with a possible D match to TRBD1 (5 bases). Germline-derived CDR1 and CDR2 are MNHNS and SASEGT. This CDR3 comprises 14 residues. The CDR3 coding sequence is TGTGCCAGCAAGCGACAGCAAAACTACAATGAGCAGCTCTTC. Translating gives CASKRQQNYNEQLF.

In its sample, this clonotype was seen once. A junction boundary mismatches the germline segment, possibly from a read error. The CDR3 nucleotides are TGTGTCAGCAGCTTAGCTTTCCGGGACACCAACTCAAAGTATGGCTACACCTTC. This codes for CVSSLAFRDTNSKYGYTF. The chain employs TRBV11-2 and TRBJ1-2; a possible D gene is TRBD1 (6 bases). CDR1 is SGHAT, CDR2 FQNNGV, per germline. The CDR3 sequence is 18 residues long. The full variable domain, in which reference TRBV11-2 and TRBJ1-2 provide the parts outside the CDR3, is EAGVAQSPRYKIIEKRQSVAFWCNPISGHATLYWYQQILGQGPKLLIQFQNNGVVDDSQLPKDRFSAERLKGVDSTLKIQPAKLEDSAVYLCVSSLAFRDTNSKYGYTFGSGTRLTVV.

This clonotype was seen more than once but under ten times. The rearrangement links TRBV24-1 to TRBJ2-1; TRBD1 is a possible D gene (5 bases). The CDR3 contains 16 residues. Trimming pared 0 bases from V and 3 bases from J, leaving 11 bases between. Per germline, CDR1 KGHDR and CDR2 SFDVKD. The CDR3 sequence is CATSDLIAGYYNEQFF. The CDR3 DNA sequence: TGTGCCACCAGTGATTTGATTGCAGGGTACTACAATGAGCAGTTCTTC.

In regard to this clonotype: The missing conserved phenylalanine or tryptophan at the end of this CDR3 makes a read error likely. The gene calls are TRBV11-2 and TRBJ2-5; D remains ambiguous. The CDR3 is 14 amino acids. The germline gives CDR1 SGHAT, CDR2 FQNNGV. The CDR3 DNA reads as TGTGCCAGCAGCTTGAGGACGATACAAGAGGCCCAGTACTTA. It specifies CASSLRTIQEAQYL.

This clonotype was seen only a few times. The V and J genes are TRBV5-6 and TRBJ1-4, with a weak D call TRBD1 (5 bases). Per germline, CDR1 SGHDT and CDR2 YYEEEE. The CDR3 extends over 15 amino acids. Trimming cost V 2 bases and J 4 bases, with 12 bases left between them. CDR3 coding DNA: TGTGCCAGCAGCTTTACCCGGGGGTATAATGAAAAACTGTTTTTT. As protein: CASSFTRGYNEKLFF.

A word on this clonotype: It may be a read error: a sequence one base away is much more abundant. The chain uses TRBV12-5 and TRBJ2-1; D is possibly TRBD2 (6 bases). The CDR3 is made up of 14 amino acids. CDR1 is LGHNT and CDR2 is FRNRAP in the germline V gene. The DNA for the CDR3 is TGTGTTAGTGGTTCGCTGGGAGCTCTGCGGGGTCTGTTCTTC. Translating gives CVSGSLGALRGLFF.

In the case of this clonotype: A read error may produce the germline difference seen at one junction end. This chain connects TRBV7-8 to TRBJ2-5, with D perhaps TRBD1 (5 bases). Germline V lookup: CDR1 SGHVS, CDR2 FQNEAQ. The CDR3 sequence is 15 residues long. CDR3 bases: TGTGCCAGTAGCTCTTGTAACAGGTGCTGGGAGACCCAGTACTTC. The encoded protein is CASSSCNRCWETQYF.

Regarding this clonotype: The junction departs from germline at one end; a sequencing error may be responsible. V gene TRBV11-2 combines with J gene TRBJ1-6; D unclear. Germline CDR1 is SGHAT and CDR2 is FQNNGV. The CDR3 contains 13 residues. CDR3 nucleotide sequence: TGTGCCAGCAGCTTAGATCCGAGCTCACTCCTCCACTTT. As protein: CASSLDPSSLLHF.

The table lists this clonotype with many counts. The chain is built from TRBV29-1 and TRBJ2-2; no reliable D call. The CDR3 has 11 amino acids. Trimming took off 4 bases at V and 6 bases at J, with 6 bases between the two ends. The V gene's germline CDR1 is SQVTM and CDR2 ANQGSEA. CDR3 sequence (DNA): TGCAGCGTTGGTTCGCCCGGGGAGCTGTTTTTT. Protein sequence: CSVGSPGELFF.

In its sample, this clonotype was seen many times. The rearrangement links TRBV29-1 to TRBJ2-1; TRBD2 agrees at 14 bases. This CDR3 has 14 amino acids. Germline V gives CDR1 SQVTM, CDR2 ANQGSEA. V gave up 6 bases and J gave up 6 bases; unmatched junction bases: 4. The CDR3 reads CSVGLAGGSNEQFF. The CDR3 DNA sequence: TGCAGCGTCGGACTAGCGGGAGGTTCCAATGAGCAGTTCTTC.

Note on this clonotype: A much larger clonotype is one base distant, so this may be a read error. Written as DNA, the CDR3 is TGTGCCAGCAGTTTAAGAGTTACGCAGTATTTT. Its translation is CASSLRVTQYF. The V gene is TRBV12-3 or TRBV12-4, the J gene TRBJ2-3; D remains unclear. Trimming left V 2 bases short and J 8 bases short, with 5 bases between. This CDR3 is 11 amino acids long.

The table lists this clonotype with many counts. The V call is TRBV4-2, the J call TRBJ2-1; D remains ambiguous. Germline V gene lookup returns CDR1 LGHNA and CDR2 YNFKEQ. The V gene lost 0 bases and the J gene lost 5 bases, with 11 bases spanning the gap. This CDR3 spans 15 amino acids. CDR3 sequence reads: CASSQDPLRNNEQFF. As DNA, the CDR3 is TGTGCCAGCAGCCAAGACCCCCTCCGGAACAATGAGCAGTTCTTC.

Details on this clonotype: Sequence at one end of the junction differs from germline and may be a read error. The genes are TRBV6-4 and TRBJ2-1; 14 bases align to TRBD2. Germline values: CDR1 MRHNA, CDR2 SNTAGT. The CDR3 covers 15 residues. CDR3 DNA sequence: TGTGCCAGCAGTAACGGGACTAGCGGGAGCAATGAGCTGTTCTTC. It is translated as CASSNGTSGSNELFF.

This chain uses TRBV4-1 with TRBJ2-1; D unresolved. Germline values: CDR1 MGHRA, CDR2 YSYEKL. V was pared by 0 bases and J by 9 bases, with 12 bases between. The CDR3 is 14 amino acids. The CDR3 nucleotides read TGCGCCAGCAGCCAAGAGGTGCTAGTCGTTGAGCAGTTCTTC. Its translation is CASSQEVLVVEQFF.

The rearrangement joins TRBV24-1 to TRBJ2-3, with 10 bases identical to TRBD2. The CDR3 runs to 17 residues. CDR1 KGHDR and CDR2 SFDVKD come from the germline V gene. V shed 3 bases and J 2 bases; nucleotides not matched to a gene: 7. The chain's CDR3 is CATSDGISGRSTDTQYF. The CDR3 DNA follows: TGTGCCACCAGTGATGGAATTAGCGGGAGGTCCACAGATACGCAGTATTTT.

This clonotype was observed once. The genes are TRBV12-5 and TRBJ2-5; D tentatively reads TRBD1 or TRBD2 (6 bases each). Germline CDR1 LGHNT, CDR2 FRNRAP. The CDR3 totals 15 residues. The V end lost 5 bases, the J end lost 7 bases, and 20 bases lay between the germline ends. In DNA, the CDR3 is TGTGCTAGTGGTATCTCGGACAGCCTGGGGGGGACCCAGTACTTC. This codes for CASGISDSLGGTQYF. Full variable domain (missing parts from reference TRBV12-5 and TRBJ2-5): DARVTQTPRHKVTEMGQEVTMRCQPILGHNTVFWYRQTMMQGLELLAYFRNRAPLDDSGMPKDRFSAEMPDATLATLKIQPSEPRDSAVYFCASGISDSLGGTQYFGPGTRLLVL.

CDR3 region: CAWSLGPRNQPQHF. Written as DNA, the CDR3 is TGTGCCTGGAGTTTGGGACCCCGCAATCAGCCCCAGCATTTT. The rearrangement links TRBV30 to TRBJ1-5, with a tentative D call TRBD1 (5 bases). Trimming shortened V by 2 bases and J by 2 bases, and 10 bases separated the two germline ends. The germline CDR1 and CDR2 sequences are GTSNPN and SVGIG (reference sequence). This CDR3 has 14 residues.

The chain uses TRBV28 and TRBJ2-3; D unresolved. V was clipped by 5 bases and J by 2 bases, with 5 bases between them. This CDR3 has 12 amino acids. CDR1 and CDR2 (germline): MDHEN, SYDVKM. This CDR3 reads CASSLYTDTQYF. CDR3 coding DNA: TGTGCCAGCAGTCTCTACACAGATACGCAGTATTTT.

In regard to this clonotype: With a much larger clone just one base away, this may be a read error. The chain has TRBV6-1 and TRBJ2-1; the match to TRBD2 covers 14 bases. V was clipped by 7 bases and J by 9 bases; unmatched bases: 8. The V gene's germline CDR1 is MNHNS and CDR2 SASEGT. This CDR3 is 15 amino acids long. The chain's CDR3 is CASNGLAGGTGEQFF. The CDR3 DNA follows: TGTGCCAGCAATGGACTAGCGGGAGGTACTGGTGAGCAGTTCTTC.

In regard to this clonotype: A much larger clone lies a single base off, so this may be a read error. The rearrangement joins TRBV4-1 to TRBJ2-3; perhaps TRBD2 as D (5 bases). Trimming removed 1 base from V and 2 bases from J, with 13 bases in between. The germline gives CDR1 MGHRA, CDR2 YSYEKL. The CDR3 totals 16 residues. In DNA, the CDR3 is TGCGCCAGCAGCCAAGCGGGATCGGCTATCACAGATACGCAGTATTTT. Translating it yields CASSQAGSAITDTQYF.

As concerns this clonotype: At one of its ends the junction is not consistent with the germline gene, which may arise from a read error. The rearrangement links TRBV29-1 to TRBJ2-2; D might be TRBD2 (5 bases). The CDR3 contains 13 residues. Looked up from germline, CDR1 is SQVTM and CDR2 is ANQGSEA. The CDR3 nucleotides read TGCAGCGTTCAAGGACTGACCACCGGGGATCTGTTTTTT. It yields the protein CSVQGLTTGDLFF.

This clonotype appeared once. The conserved phenylalanine or tryptophan is not found at the CDR3 terminus, so this likely reflects a read error. The DNA is omitted, as the CDR3 cannot be located on it reliably, and the CDR3 follows TCRdb's listing. The chain uses TRBV11-1 and TRBJ2-7; the table gives TRBD1 as D, unverified against the DNA. The germline V gene has CDR1 SGHAT and CDR2 FQDESV (reference sequence). The CDR3 sequence runs 11 residues, both termini included. CDR3 in amino acids: CASSSGPVVYS.

Turning to this clonotype: Mismatch with germline at one junction end may stem from a read error. The J gene is TRBJ2-4, the V gene TRBV7-9; D remains unclear. Per germline, CDR1 SEHNR and CDR2 FQNEAQ (reference sequence). The CDR3 loop spans 13 amino acids. As DNA, the CDR3 is TGTGCCAGCAGCCTTGACACGCAAAACATCCAGTACTTC. Translation gives CASSLDTQNIQYF.

This sequence joins TRBV5-4 and TRBJ2-7; TRBD2 agrees at 7 bases. V shed 0 bases and J 6 bases; nucleotides not matched to a gene: 6. Per the germline V gene, CDR1 is SGHNT and CDR2 is YYREEE (reference sequence). This CDR3 has 14 amino acids. In DNA form, the CDR3 reads TGTGCCAGCAGCTTGGAACTAACGGGAGGCGAGCAGTACTTC. Its protein is CASSLELTGGEQYF.

A word on this clonotype: The germline gene is not matched at one end of the junction; a read error may be the cause. The chain carries TRBV11-2 and TRBJ2-5; D tentatively fits TRBD1 or TRBD2 (5 bases each). From germline, CDR1 is SGHAT and CDR2 FQNNGV. This CDR3 contains 14 residues. The DNA for the CDR3 is TGTGTCAGCAGCTTGGCTAGGGGAGAGGCGACCCAGTACTTC. This gives the protein CVSSLARGEATQYF. The whole variable domain, remainder taken from reference TRBV11-2 and TRBJ2-5, is EAGVAQSPRYKIIEKRQSVAFWCNPISGHATLYWYQQILGQGPKLLIQFQNNGVVDDSQLPKDRFSAERLKGVDSTLKIQPAKLEDSAVYLCVSSLARGEATQYFGPGTRLLVL.